Following are 25 T cell receptor beta chains from one sample sequenced in a study of cytomegalovirus exposure and HLA in healthy donors. The PCR contained 60 Vbeta and 13 Jbeta primers. Generated by immunoSEQ multiplex PCR, the TCRdb table keeps only in-frame clones and is missing some. This sample yields about 160,000 clones, of which 80% are seen a single time; roughly 1.2% belongs to the top ten. The material sequenced was PBMCs. These receptors originate from a woman in her forties or fifties in good health and CMV-seronegative.

The genes are TRBV5-1 and TRBJ2-1; TRBD2 aligns across 10 bases. The CDR3 is 14 residues long. Germline CDR1 is SGHRS and CDR2 is YFSETQ. Losses at the gene ends were 2 bases for V and 8 bases for J; bases not matched to a gene: 4. The CDR3 protein is CASSLEAGGDEQFF. As DNA, the CDR3 is TGCGCCAGCAGCTTAGAAGCGGGGGGGGATGAGCAGTTCTTC.

The CDR3 region has the DNA TGTGCCAGCACATTGGGGAGTCCTGGAAACACCATATATTTT. The encoded protein is CASTLGSPGNTIYF. V is TRBV28 and J is TRBJ1-3; D not certain. The CDR3 spans 14 residues. Germline V gene sequence: CDR1 MDHEN, CDR2 SYDVKM. Trimming cost V 7 bases and J 2 bases, with 12 bases left between them.

The chain has TRBV6-6 and TRBJ2-2; perhaps TRBD1 as D (6 bases). V was clipped by 2 bases and J by 2 bases, with 9 bases between them. Germline CDR1 MNHNY, CDR2 SVGAGI (reference sequence). The CDR3 consists of 15 residues. The CDR3 loop is CASSYVGQNTGELFF. The CDR3 region has the DNA TGTGCCAGCAGTTACGTGGGACAAAACACCGGGGAGCTGTTTTTT.

The chain carries TRBV5-6 and TRBJ2-1; the match to TRBD2 covers 11 bases. V trimming: 0 bases; J trimming: 4 bases; junction bases outside the gene matches: 3. Germline CDR1 reads SGHDT; CDR2 reads YYEEEE. CDR3 length: 16 residues. The CDR3 region is CASSLVGLAAYNEQFF. CDR3 nucleotide sequence: TGTGCCAGCAGCTTGGTGGGACTAGCGGCTTACAATGAGCAGTTCTTC. Based on the CDR3 plus reference TRBV5-6 and TRBJ2-1, the full variable domain is DAGVTQSPTHLIKTRGQQVTLRCSPKSGHDTVSWYQQALGQGPQFIFQYYEEEERQRGNFPDRFSGHQFPNYSSELNVNALLLGDSALYLCASSLVGLAAYNEQFFGPGTRLTVL.

The chain combines TRBV30 with TRBJ1-5, with 7 bases fitting TRBD1. V lost 0 bases, J lost 4 bases, and 6 bases stayed unmatched. Germline V CDR1 and CDR2: GTSNPN, SVGIG (reference sequence). The CDR3 has 15 amino acids. For the CDR3, the DNA is TGTGCCTGGAGTGTAGGGGCAGGGGGTAATCAGCCCCAGCATTTT. It yields the protein CAWSVGAGGNQPQHF.

This clone has more than one count but fewer than ten. In nucleotides, the CDR3 is TGCGCCAGCAGCATACTAGCGGGAGTGACTAGCACCGGGGAGCTGTTTTTT. Protein sequence: CASSILAGVTSTGELFF. This chain joins TRBV5-1 and TRBJ2-2, with 11 bases that match TRBD2. Germline CDR1 SGHRS, CDR2 YFSETQ. The CDR3 has 17 residues. The V gene end was trimmed by 4 bases and the J gene end by 4 bases; junction bases not matched to a gene: 9. Complete variable domain (other parts from reference TRBV5-1 and TRBJ2-2): KAGVTQTPRYLIKTRGQQVTLSCSPISGHRSVSWYQQTPGQGLQFLFEYFSETQRNKGNFPGRFSGRQFSNSRSEMNVSTLELGDSALYLCASSILAGVTSTGELFFGEGSRLTVL.

The chain employs TRBV5-6 and TRBJ1-4, with 8 bases aligning to TRBD1. Trimming at V came to 5 bases and at J to 3 bases, leaving 6 bases not matched to a gene. The CDR3 is 15 residues long. The V gene's germline CDR1 is SGHDT and CDR2 YYEEEE. CDR3 region: CASRSAGGPNEKLFF. Here the CDR3 DNA reads TGTGCCAGCAGGTCCGCAGGGGGCCCTAATGAAAAACTGTTTTTT.

The chain has TRBV5-1 and TRBJ2-7; 7 positions match TRBD1. V trimming: 4 bases; J trimming: 0 bases; junction bases outside the gene matches: 4. This CDR3 has 14 residues. In germline, CDR1 is SGHRS, CDR2 YFSETQ. CDR3 sequence (DNA): TGCGCCAGCAGCCGACAGGGAACCTCCTACGAGCAGTACTTC. Amino acids: CASSRQGTSYEQYF.

V usage is TRBV9 and J usage is TRBJ1-2, with 7 positions matching TRBD1. In germline, CDR1 is SGDLS, CDR2 YYNGEE. The CDR3 runs to 17 residues. V lost 3 bases and J lost 5; bases outside the gene matches: 16. CDR3 residues: CASSAGDGGGGRYGYTF. CDR3 coding DNA: TGTGCCAGCAGCGCTGGGGACGGAGGGGGCGGAAGGTATGGCTACACCTTC.

The chain has TRBV18 and TRBJ1-2, with D possibly being TRBD1 (5 bases). The germline V gene has CDR1 KGHSH and CDR2 LQKENI. V was cut by 1 base and J by 9 bases, with 15 bases left in between. This CDR3 has 14 residues. CDR3 nucleotides: TGTGCCAGCTCACCACAGCGGGACGGCCGTAGCTACACCTTC. Translating it yields CASSPQRDGRSYTF.

J is TRBJ1-2 and V is TRBV27; 8 nucleotides line up with TRBD1. Unmatched junction bases numbered 13, after V lost 5 bases and J lost 8 bases. CDR3 length: 15 amino acids. CDR1 is MNHEY and CDR2 is SMNVEV in the germline V gene (reference sequence). CDR3 region: CASSLSKDRGGGYTF. Here the CDR3 DNA reads TGTGCCAGCAGTCTTTCCAAAGACAGGGGAGGAGGCTACACCTTC.

J is TRBJ1-1 and V is TRBV13; D is uncertain. The CDR3 is 15 amino acids. Germline V lookup: CDR1 PRHDT, CDR2 FYEKMQ (reference sequence). V lost 5 bases, J lost 0 bases, and 13 bases lay in between. CDR3 sequence reads: CASSPQAGMNTEAFF. CDR3 sequence (DNA): TGTGCCAGCAGCCCCCAGGCGGGGATGAACACTGAAGCTTTCTTT.

This chain links TRBV28 with TRBJ2-7; 12 bases line up with TRBD2. The germline V gene has CDR1 MDHEN and CDR2 SYDVKM. Trimming at V came to 1 base and at J to 5 bases, leaving 6 bases not matched to a gene. The CDR3 sequence is 16 residues long. Here the CDR3 reads CASSLSILAGGHEQYF. As DNA, the CDR3 is TGTGCCAGCAGTTTATCGATTCTAGCGGGAGGGCACGAGCAGTACTTC. Variable domain in full (rest from reference TRBV28 and TRBJ2-7): DVKVTQSSRYLVKRTGEKVFLECVQDMDHENMFWYRQDPGLGLRLIYFSYDVKMKEKGDIPEGYSVSREKKERFSLILESASTNQTSMYLCASSLSILAGGHEQYFGPGTRLTVT.

This chain links TRBV7-9 with TRBJ1-2, with D unclear. CDR3 size: 12 residues. The germline gives CDR1 SEHNR, CDR2 FQNEAQ (reference sequence). V lost 1 base and J lost 4, with 4 bases in between. Written as DNA, the CDR3 is TGTGCCAGCAGCTTAGTCAGCTATGGCTACACCTTC. Residues: CASSLVSYGYTF.

This clone was detected only once. The chain uses TRBV29-1 and TRBJ2-3, with D perhaps matching TRBD1 (5 bases). The germline V and J ends were trimmed by 7 bases and 2 bases, with 16 bases remaining between them. In germline, CDR1 is SQVTM, CDR2 ANQGSEA. This CDR3 has 14 amino acids. The chain's CDR3 is CSAGRVLATDTQYF. CDR3 coding DNA: TGCAGCGCTGGCAGGGTCCTGGCCACAGATACGCAGTATTTT.

Notes on this clone: Additional DNA sequences in this sample encode the identical CDR3. The V and J genes are TRBV9 and TRBJ2-3; 9 nucleotides line up with TRBD1. Germline V gene data show CDR1 as SGDLS and CDR2 as YYNGEE. This CDR3 is 15 amino acids long. Losses at the gene ends were 0 bases for V and 1 base for J; bases not matched to a gene: 0. This CDR3 is CASSVGTGGTDTQYF. In nucleotides, the CDR3 is TGTGCCAGCAGCGTAGGGACAGGGGGCACAGATACGCAGTATTTT.

The V call is TRBV5-1, the J call TRBJ1-1, with D possibly matching TRBD1 (6 bases). The length of the CDR3 is 14 residues. Trimming cost V 4 bases and J 3 bases, with 13 bases left between them. From germline, CDR1 is SGHRS and CDR2 YFSETQ. The CDR3 is CASSRGGADTEAFF. As DNA, the CDR3 is TGCGCCAGCAGCCGGGGGGGGGCGGACACTGAAGCTTTCTTT.

The chain carries TRBV9 and TRBJ2-7; TRBD2 matches at 8 bases. This CDR3 contains 15 residues. J lost 4 bases, V lost 0 bases, and 6 bases had no gene match. Germline V CDR1 and CDR2: SGDLS, YYNGEE. The CDR3 sequence: CASSVGGASGYEQYF. The DNA for the CDR3 is TGTGCCAGCAGCGTAGGAGGGGCTAGCGGGTACGAGCAGTACTTC.

The V gene is TRBV11-3, the J gene TRBJ2-3; D perhaps matches TRBD1 (5 bases). V was cut by 8 bases and J by 0 bases, with 12 bases left in between. The CDR3 has 14 residues. CDR1 and CDR2 (germline): SGHNT, YENEEA. The CDR3 DNA reads TGTGCCAGCGGTTTGACAGCTAGCACAGATACGCAGTATTTT. It codes for CASGLTASTDTQYF.

This chain links TRBV7-9 with TRBJ2-1; tentative D call: TRBD1 (8 bases). Trimming removed 5 bases from V and 4 bases from J, with 15 bases in between. This CDR3 comprises 15 residues. Per germline, CDR1 SEHNR and CDR2 FQNEAQ (reference sequence). CDR3 sequence (DNA): TGTGCCAGCAGCATCGACAGGGGAGGGTACAATGAGCAGTTCTTC. This translates into CASSIDRGGYNEQFF.

The table lists this clone with a count of one. The V gene is TRBV6-5, the J gene TRBJ1-1; 7 nucleotides agree with TRBD1. This CDR3 contains 15 residues. Trimming at V came to 7 bases and at J to 3 bases, leaving 11 bases not matched to a gene. Germline CDR1 is MNHEY and CDR2 is SVGAGI. CDR3 region: CASTLGSGGDTEAFF. For the CDR3, the DNA is TGTGCCAGCACCCTAGGGTCAGGGGGTGACACTGAAGCTTTCTTT.

Only a few counts were recorded for this clone. The gene calls are TRBV4-3 and TRBJ2-7, with D possibly matching TRBD1 (6 bases). In germline, CDR1 is LGHNA, CDR2 YSLEER. Trimming removed 4 bases from V and 0 bases from J, with 10 bases in between. The CDR3 runs 14 residues. CDR3 DNA: TGCGCCAGCAGCCTCGGGACACCCTCCTACGAGCAGTACTTC. It translates to CASSLGTPSYEQYF.

J is TRBJ2-2 and V is TRBV4-3; perhaps TRBD1 as D (6 bases). The CDR3 runs 15 residues. CDR1 and CDR2 from the germline V gene are LGHNA and YSLEER. Trimming took 0 bases from V and 6 from J, leaving 11 bases between them. The CDR3 here is CASSQDRRGPGELFF. The CDR3 nucleotides read TGCGCCAGCAGCCAAGATCGCAGGGGACCCGGGGAGCTGTTTTTT.

This CDR3 reads CASSPNHNTYEQYF. CDR3 in DNA: TGCGCCAGCAGCCCAAATCACAACACCTACGAGCAGTACTTC. The rearrangement uses TRBV4-3 and TRBJ2-7; D not certain. V lost 4 bases, J lost 2 bases, and 12 bases lay in between. CDR3 length equals 14 residues. CDR1 LGHNA and CDR2 YSLEER come from the germline V gene.

In DNA form, the CDR3 reads TGTGCCAGCAGCCCCCGGGACAACCCGCAGTTCTTC. It codes for CASSPRDNPQFF. The chain joins TRBV4-2 to TRBJ2-1, with a tentative D call TRBD1 (6 bases). V was trimmed by 4 bases and J by 12 bases, leaving 13 bases between them. The germline V gene encodes CDR1 LGHNA and CDR2 YNFKEQ. CDR3 length equals 12 residues.